Shown below are 15 T cell receptor beta chains from a single sample sequenced in a study of T cells after yellow fever vaccination (dated by TCRdb to 2018 to 2020). Libraries were built with 5' RACE. The instrument was an Illumina HiSeq 2500. TCRdb trimmed public reads at Q25 via fastp, called clones via MiXCR and kept in-frame beta chains. Every distinct CDR3 protein forms one entry, paired with its most common genes and DNA. The sample table holds over 25,000 distinct CDR3 sequences, of which roughly a tenth were seen once. In total, the top ten clones hold 12% of the sample. Explained via the paper, the treatment or condition label denotes: live attenuated yellow fever vaccine strain. The sequencing here drew on PBMCs, either bulk or a sorted T-cell subset (CD4+, CD8+, memory, or dextramer-sorted; not recorded which), taken less than 16 days after the first yellow fever vaccination. Receptor source: a man aged 18-30 years who received the YFV17D yellow fever vaccine.

This clonotype was found many times. The V gene is TRBV12-3 or TRBV12-4, the J gene TRBJ2-3; TRBD2 is a possible D gene (5 bases). The CDR3 is made up of 13 amino acids. Trimming removed 2 bases from V and 4 bases from J, with 7 bases in between. The CDR3 DNA is TGTGCCAGCAGTTTATGGGGAGCAGATACGCAGTATTTT. Its protein product is CASSLWGADTQYF.

Ten or more counts support this clonotype. V usage is TRBV5-1 and J usage is TRBJ2-2; TRBD2 agrees at 12 bases. Germline V gene data show CDR1 as SGHRS and CDR2 as YFSETQ. The V gene end was trimmed by 4 bases and the J gene end by 4 bases; junction bases not matched to a gene: 14. This CDR3 is built from 19 residues. CDR3 amino acids: CASSPETSGGLISTGELFF. The CDR3 DNA reads TGCGCCAGCAGCCCGGAGACTAGCGGGGGACTAATCAGCACCGGGGAGCTGTTTTTT. The full variable domain, completed using reference TRBV5-1 and TRBJ2-2, is KAGVTQTPRYLIKTRGQQVTLSCSPISGHRSVSWYQQTPGQGLQFLFEYFSETQRNKGNFPGRFSGRQFSNSRSEMNVSTLELGDSALYLCASSPETSGGLISTGELFFGEGSRLTVL.

This clonotype was seen at least ten times. V usage is TRBV20-1 and J usage is TRBJ2-5; 9 positions agree with TRBD2. Trimming cost V 6 bases and J 3 bases; bases outside gene matches: 5. The CDR3 covers 13 residues. Germline V gives CDR1 DFQATT, CDR2 SNEGSKA (reference sequence). Here the CDR3 DNA reads TGCAGTGCCGTAATAGCGGGGGAAGAGACCCAGTACTTC. This codes for CSAVIAGEETQYF.

This clonotype occurred many times. The chain couples TRBV28 to TRBJ1-2; the match to TRBD1 covers 7 bases. CDR3 length: 14 amino acids. In germline, CDR1 is MDHEN, CDR2 SYDVKM. V was pared by 3 bases and J by 2 bases, with 3 bases of the junction left unmatched. The CDR3 here is CASSLGGGNYGYTF. CDR3 bases: TGTGCCAGCAGTTTGGGAGGGGGCAACTATGGCTACACCTTC.

The V and J genes are TRBV7-2 and TRBJ2-1; TRBD2 might be the D (6 bases). Germline loops: CDR1 SGHTA, CDR2 FQGNSA. V was cut by 1 base and J by 8 bases, with 12 bases left in between. The CDR3 has 14 amino acids. DNA of the CDR3: TGTGCCAGCAGCTTAGTTCGGGGGATGGATGAGCAGTTCTTC. Amino acids: CASSLVRGMDEQFF.

This clonotype occurred many times. V gene TRBV12-3 or TRBV12-4 combines with J gene TRBJ2-7, with 8 bases that match TRBD2. The CDR3 totals 14 residues. J gave up 4 bases and V 7 bases, and 9 bases lay outside the gene matches. This chain's CDR3 is CASNQGPGGYEQYF. The CDR3 region has the DNA TGTGCCAGCAACCAAGGGCCGGGAGGGTACGAGCAGTACTTC.

To note about this clonotype: This may be a read error: a much more frequent sequence differs by one nucleotide. This chain links TRBV7-7 with TRBJ2-2; no clear D gene. Looked up from germline, CDR1 is SSHAT and CDR2 is FNYEAQ (reference sequence). V lost 2 bases, J lost 3 bases, and 10 bases lay in between. The CDR3 length is 15 residues. The CDR3 region has the DNA TGTGCCAGCAGCTTAAGAGTGGGGTACACCGGGGAGCTGTTTTTT. This gives the protein CASSLRVGYTGELFF.

This clonotype was detected many times. The chain has TRBV25-1 and TRBJ1-5; 10 nucleotides line up with TRBD1. CDR3 length: 20 residues. Looked up from germline, CDR1 is MGHDK and CDR2 is SYGVNS. V lost 4 bases and J lost 0; bases outside the gene matches: 15. The CDR3 loop is CASSAWGTGVPSYSNQPQHF. Here the CDR3 DNA reads TGTGCCAGCAGTGCCTGGGGGACAGGGGTCCCCTCTTATAGCAATCAGCCCCAGCATTTT.

Ten or more counts support this clonotype. This chain links TRBV7-8 with TRBJ2-3; 9 nucleotides match TRBD1. This CDR3 has 18 amino acids. Looked up from germline, CDR1 is SGHVS and CDR2 is FQNEAQ. V lost 5 bases and J lost 1; bases outside the gene matches: 13. The CDR3 reads CASSKMRDRALGTDTQYF. The CDR3 nucleotides are TGTGCCAGCAGCAAAATGAGGGACAGGGCTCTCGGCACAGATACGCAGTATTTT.

The table lists this clonotype with many counts. This chain uses TRBV5-1 with TRBJ2-5; a weak D match, TRBD2 (7 bases). Per germline, CDR1 SGHRS and CDR2 YFSETQ. Trimming left V 3 bases short and J 0 bases short, with 15 bases between. The CDR3 length is 16 residues. The CDR3 coding sequence is TGCGCCAGCAGCTGGAACAGGGAGGGGGACCAAGAGACCCAGTACTTC. Protein sequence: CASSWNREGDQETQYF.

About this clonotype itself: The conserved phenylalanine or tryptophan normally closing the CDR3 is absent here, so this likely arose from a read error. For the CDR3, the DNA is TGCACCAGCAGCCCATCTAGCGGGGGGACCAACTACAATGAGCAGTTCTCC. Amino acid sequence: CTSSPSSGGTNYNEQFS. This chain connects TRBV5-1 to TRBJ2-1; 11 nucleotides line up with TRBD2. CDR1 is SGHRS, CDR2 YFSETQ, per germline. This CDR3 is built from 17 residues.

This clonotype was recorded many times. The chain joins TRBV5-5 to TRBJ2-5; TRBD2 agrees at 15 bases. The CDR3 is 17 amino acids. Germline CDR1 SGHKS, CDR2 YYEKEE (reference sequence). The junction had 14 bases not matched to a gene; V was cut back by 7 bases and J by 7 bases. The CDR3 DNA reads as TGTGCCAGCCAACCTCCGGGACTAGCGGGGGGAGCCGTGACCCAGTACTTC. This translates into CASQPPGLAGGAVTQYF.

This clonotype was seen many times. This chain links TRBV9 with TRBJ2-3, with D tentatively TRBD2 (7 bases). Germline values: CDR1 SGDLS, CDR2 YYNGEE. This CDR3 spans 15 amino acids. V was trimmed by 4 bases and J by 6 bases, leaving 18 bases between them. CDR3 nucleotides: TGTGCCAGCAGCCGGGGGGCTCAACCAGTGGATACGCAGTATTTT. Translated: CASSRGAQPVDTQYF.

This clonotype was seen many times. V and J are TRBV10-2 and TRBJ1-5; no definite D call. This CDR3 is built from 14 residues. Germline CDR1 is WSHSY and CDR2 is SAAADI. Trimming shortened V by 9 bases and J by 0 bases, and 12 bases separated the two germline ends. CDR3 residues: CASLDTNSNQPQHF. The CDR3 DNA reads TGCGCCAGTCTAGACACCAATAGCAATCAGCCCCAGCATTTT.

This clonotype was counted many times. The rearrangement uses TRBV7-9 and TRBJ1-6, with a tentative D call TRBD1 (5 bases). V lost 1 base and J lost 8, with 9 bases in between. In germline, CDR1 is SEHNR, CDR2 FQNEAQ (reference sequence). The CDR3 sequence is 14 residues long. DNA of the CDR3: TGTGCCAGCAGCTTAGAGGACACGGATTCACCCCTCCACTTT. It specifies CASSLEDTDSPLHF.